This T cell receptor (beta chain) was obtained from a study of memory CD4+ T cells and cytomegalovirus serostatus. Study details: Of the healthy Belgian adults, roughly ten were CMV seropositive and 20 to 30 seronegative. Study results and caveats: Suggested: most of the CMV-linked TCR signature lies in CD4+ memory cells. 67 of 164 known CMV-associated TCRbeta sequences appeared in CD4+ memory.

Repertoires were generated with immunoSEQ multiplex PCR, while TCRdb's copy carries only in-frame clones and drops some. The sample lists approximately 47,000 clones, around four fifths seen once, with approximately 0.98% in the top ten. Single viable CD3+CD4+CD8-CD45RO+ cells were sorted as the memory CD4+ T cells. CMV serostatus came from serum IgG against pp150, pp28, p38, p52. This clone has only one observation. Its antigen is undetermined. Germline assignment: CDR1 SGHTA and CDR2 FQGTGA. Between the trimmed V and J ends, which lost 2 bases and 3 bases, there was a span of 8 bases. The CDR3 is 14 amino acids.

V usage is TRBV7-3 and J usage is TRBJ2-1; a possible D gene is TRBD2 (5 bases). Sequencing was performed on memory CD4+ T cells from blood. The TCR originated in an adult in good health and CMV-seronegative. CDR3 coding DNA: TGTGCCAGCAGCTTAGGTGCGGGCTACAATGAGCAGTTCTTC. Translation gives CASSLGAGYNEQFF.